The source of this T cell receptor beta chain is a study of beta chain features in type 1 diabetes. Expressed TCRB transcripts were sequenced because the entire RNA isolate underwent reverse transcription. Clones were read by immunoSEQ multiplex PCR, and TCRdb kept only the in-frame ones, dropping some. This table holds 100,000 to 150,000 clones, around 8.8% found once. Trimming cost V 6 bases and J 2 bases, with 11 bases left between them. Germline assignment: CDR1 SNHLY and CDR2 FYNNEI. The CDR3 spans 14 residues. Overall study results and limits: More deletions and fewer insertions at VDJ junctions were found in patients with type 1 diabetes. Shortening that was moderate but significant affected the TCRB CDR3s of Type 1 diabetes patients in all four CD4+ subsets.

Worth noting for this clone: The antigen remains unidentified.

Specimen: central memory CD4+ T cells from blood. The J gene is TRBJ1-5, the V gene TRBV2, with a weak D call TRBD1 (5 bases). The receptor was derived from a man aged 25-45 years with type 1 diabetes. The CDR3, as DNA: TGTGCCAGCAGAGGAGACAGTGGCAATCAGCCCCAGCATTTT. It yields the protein CASRGDSGNQPQHF.